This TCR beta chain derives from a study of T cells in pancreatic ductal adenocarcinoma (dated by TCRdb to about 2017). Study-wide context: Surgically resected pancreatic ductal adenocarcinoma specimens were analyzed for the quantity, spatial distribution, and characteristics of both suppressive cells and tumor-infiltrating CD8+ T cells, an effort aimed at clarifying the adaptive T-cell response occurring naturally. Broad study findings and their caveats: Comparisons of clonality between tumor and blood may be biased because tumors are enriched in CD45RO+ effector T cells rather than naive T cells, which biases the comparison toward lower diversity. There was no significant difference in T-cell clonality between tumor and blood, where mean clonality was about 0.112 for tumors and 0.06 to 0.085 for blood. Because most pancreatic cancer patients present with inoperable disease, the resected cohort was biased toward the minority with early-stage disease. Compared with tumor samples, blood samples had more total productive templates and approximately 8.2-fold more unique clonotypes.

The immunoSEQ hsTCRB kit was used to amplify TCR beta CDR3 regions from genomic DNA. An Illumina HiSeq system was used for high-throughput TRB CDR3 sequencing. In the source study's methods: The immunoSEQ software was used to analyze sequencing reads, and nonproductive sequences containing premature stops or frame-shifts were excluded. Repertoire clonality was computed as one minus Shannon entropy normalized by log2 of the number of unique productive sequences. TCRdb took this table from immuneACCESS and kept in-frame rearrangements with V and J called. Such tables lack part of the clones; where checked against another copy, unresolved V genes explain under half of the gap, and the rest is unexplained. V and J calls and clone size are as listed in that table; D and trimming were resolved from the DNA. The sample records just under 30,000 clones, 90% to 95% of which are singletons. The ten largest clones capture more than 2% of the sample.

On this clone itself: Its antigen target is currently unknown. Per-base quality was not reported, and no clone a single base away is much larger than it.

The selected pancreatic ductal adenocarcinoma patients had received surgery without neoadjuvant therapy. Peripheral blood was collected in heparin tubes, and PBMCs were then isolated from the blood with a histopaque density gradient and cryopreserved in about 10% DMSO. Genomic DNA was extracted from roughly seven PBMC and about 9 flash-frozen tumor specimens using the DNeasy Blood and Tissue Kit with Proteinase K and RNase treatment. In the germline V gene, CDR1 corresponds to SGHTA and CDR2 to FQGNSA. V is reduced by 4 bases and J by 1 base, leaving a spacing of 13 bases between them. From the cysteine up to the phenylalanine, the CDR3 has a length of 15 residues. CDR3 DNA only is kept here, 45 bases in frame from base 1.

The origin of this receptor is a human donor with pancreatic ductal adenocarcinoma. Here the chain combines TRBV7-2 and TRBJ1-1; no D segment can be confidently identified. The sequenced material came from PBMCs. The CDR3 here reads CASSSIGLSNTEAFF. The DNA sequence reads TGTGCCAGCAGCTCCATTGGGCTTTCGAACACTGAAGCTTTCTTT.